Presented here are 2 T cell receptor beta chains from one specimen sequenced in a study of blood T cell repertoires in COVID-19. Here immunoSEQ multiplex PCR was the method, and the copy in TCRdb shows in-frame clones only, minus some. Of 150,000 or so clones in the sample, roughly 87% were seen once. Specimen: PBMCs or T cells enriched from blood (not recorded which). The receptors come from a woman aged 40 to 49 who had been exposed to COVID-19.

The table lists this clone with many counts. The J gene is TRBJ1-3, the V gene TRBV6-5, with D possibly TRBD1 on 6 matching bases. Germline V gene lookup returns CDR1 MNHEY and CDR2 SVGAGI. The length of the CDR3 is 11 residues. Trimming shortened V by 11 bases and J by 6 bases, and 11 bases separated the two germline ends. In DNA form, the CDR3 reads TGTGCCGGACAGACCCAAAACACCATATATTTT. This encodes CAGQTQNTIYF.

The J gene is TRBJ2-1, the V gene TRBV27; 8 bases match TRBD1. This CDR3 is built from 14 residues. The V gene end was trimmed by 4 bases and the J gene end by 4 bases; junction bases not matched to a gene: 3. The V gene's germline CDR1 is MNHEY and CDR2 SMNVEV (reference sequence). CDR3 bases: TGTGCCAGCAGTTGGGACAGGTTATACAATGAGCAGTTCTTC. Translated: CASSWDRLYNEQFF.